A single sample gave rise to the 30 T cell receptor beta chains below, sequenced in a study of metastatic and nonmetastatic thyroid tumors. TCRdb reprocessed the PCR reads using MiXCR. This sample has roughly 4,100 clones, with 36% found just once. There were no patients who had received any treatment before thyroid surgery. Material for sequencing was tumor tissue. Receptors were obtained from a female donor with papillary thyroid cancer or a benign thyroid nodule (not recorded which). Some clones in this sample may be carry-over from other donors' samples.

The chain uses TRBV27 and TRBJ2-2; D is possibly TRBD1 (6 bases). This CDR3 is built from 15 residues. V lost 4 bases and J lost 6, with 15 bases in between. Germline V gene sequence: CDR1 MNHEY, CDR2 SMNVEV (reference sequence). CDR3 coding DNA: TGTGCCAGCAGTTCGGGACACGGGTGGTCCGGGGAGCTGTTTTTT. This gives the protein CASSSGHGWSGELFF.

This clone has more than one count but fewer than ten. The CDR3 nucleotides read TGTGCCAGTACCCAGGGTGGGGCGAACACCGGGGAGCTGTTTTTT. This codes for CASTQGGANTGELFF. V usage is TRBV19 and J usage is TRBJ2-2; D is perhaps TRBD1 (5 bases). The CDR3 is 15 residues long. Germline V gene data show CDR1 as LNHDA and CDR2 as SQIVND (reference sequence). V shed 7 bases and J shed 0 bases, with 12 bases lying between them.

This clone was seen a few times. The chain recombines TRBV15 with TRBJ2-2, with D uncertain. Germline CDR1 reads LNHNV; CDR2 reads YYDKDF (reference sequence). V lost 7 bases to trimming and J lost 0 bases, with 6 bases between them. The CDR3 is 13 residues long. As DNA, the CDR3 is TGTGCCACCACTGAGACGAACACCGGGGAGCTGTTTTTT. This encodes CATTETNTGELFF.

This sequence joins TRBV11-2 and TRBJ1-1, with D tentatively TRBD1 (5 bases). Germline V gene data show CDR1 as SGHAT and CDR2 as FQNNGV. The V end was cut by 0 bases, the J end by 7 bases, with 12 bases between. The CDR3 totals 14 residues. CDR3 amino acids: CASSLDLMRGEAFF. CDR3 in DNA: TGTGCCAGCAGCTTAGATCTAATGAGGGGTGAAGCTTTCTTT.

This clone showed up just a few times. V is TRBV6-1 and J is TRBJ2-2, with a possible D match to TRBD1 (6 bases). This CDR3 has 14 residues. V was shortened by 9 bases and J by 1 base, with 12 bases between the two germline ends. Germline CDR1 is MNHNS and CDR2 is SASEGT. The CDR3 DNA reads TGTGCCAGTGCCGGGACAAGGAACACCGGGGAGCTGTTTTTT. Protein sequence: CASAGTRNTGELFF.

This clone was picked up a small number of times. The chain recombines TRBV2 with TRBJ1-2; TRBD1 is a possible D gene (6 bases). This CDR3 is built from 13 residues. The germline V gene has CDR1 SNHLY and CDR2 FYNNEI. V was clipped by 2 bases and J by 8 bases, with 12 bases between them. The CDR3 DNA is TGTGCCAGCAGTGAAAGCCCGACAGGCGGCTACACCTTC. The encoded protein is CASSESPTGGYTF.

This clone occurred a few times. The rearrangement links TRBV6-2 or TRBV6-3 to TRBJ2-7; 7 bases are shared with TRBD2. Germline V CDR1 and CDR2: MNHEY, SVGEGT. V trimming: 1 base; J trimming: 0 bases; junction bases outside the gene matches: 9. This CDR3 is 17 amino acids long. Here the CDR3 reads CASSYLRERDNSYEQYF. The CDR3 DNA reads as TGTGCCAGCAGTTACTTACGAGAGCGGGATAACTCCTACGAGCAGTACTTC.

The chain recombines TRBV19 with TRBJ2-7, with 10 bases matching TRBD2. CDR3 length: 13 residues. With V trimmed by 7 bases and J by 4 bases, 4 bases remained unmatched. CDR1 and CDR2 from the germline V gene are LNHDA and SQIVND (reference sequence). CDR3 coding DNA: TGTGCCAGTAAGGCTAGCGGGAGTTACGAGCAGTACTTC. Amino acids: CASKASGSYEQYF.

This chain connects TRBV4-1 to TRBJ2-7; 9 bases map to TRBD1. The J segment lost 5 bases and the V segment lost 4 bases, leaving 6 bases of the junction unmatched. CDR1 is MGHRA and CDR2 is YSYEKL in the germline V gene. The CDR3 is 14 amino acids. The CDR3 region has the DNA TGCGCCAGCAGCCGAGACAGGGGGTTCGACGAGCAGTACTTC. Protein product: CASSRDRGFDEQYF.

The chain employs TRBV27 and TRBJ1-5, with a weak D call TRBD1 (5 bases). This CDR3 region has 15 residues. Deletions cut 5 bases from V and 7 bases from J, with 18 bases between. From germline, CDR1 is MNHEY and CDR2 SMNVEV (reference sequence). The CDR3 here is CASSVSRGGRQPQHF. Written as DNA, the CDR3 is TGTGCCAGCAGTGTCTCGAGGGGAGGGAGACAGCCCCAGCATTTT.

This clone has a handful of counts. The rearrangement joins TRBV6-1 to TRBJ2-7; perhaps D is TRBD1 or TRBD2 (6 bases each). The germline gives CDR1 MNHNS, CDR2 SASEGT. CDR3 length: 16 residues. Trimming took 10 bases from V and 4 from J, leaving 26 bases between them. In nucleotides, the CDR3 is TGTGCCACCCTTCCGGAGGCGAAGGGGGGCGGGTACGAGCAGTACTTC. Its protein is CATLPEAKGGGYEQYF.

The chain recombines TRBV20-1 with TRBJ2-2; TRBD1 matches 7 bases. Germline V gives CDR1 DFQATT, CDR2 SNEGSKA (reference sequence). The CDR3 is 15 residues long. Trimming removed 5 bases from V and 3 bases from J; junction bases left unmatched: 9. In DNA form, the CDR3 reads TGCAGTGCTCCGAACCTTCAGGGGGACACCGGGGAGCTGTTTTTT. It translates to CSAPNLQGDTGELFF.

CDR3 sequence: CSVRTGDSYGYTF. In DNA, the CDR3 is TGCAGTGTCAGGACAGGGGATAGCTATGGCTACACCTTC. The chain has TRBV20-1 and TRBJ1-2; TRBD1 agrees at 9 bases. Unmatched junction bases numbered 7, after V lost 7 bases and J lost 4 bases. The CDR3 extends over 13 amino acids. The germline V gene encodes CDR1 DFQATT and CDR2 SNEGSKA (reference sequence).

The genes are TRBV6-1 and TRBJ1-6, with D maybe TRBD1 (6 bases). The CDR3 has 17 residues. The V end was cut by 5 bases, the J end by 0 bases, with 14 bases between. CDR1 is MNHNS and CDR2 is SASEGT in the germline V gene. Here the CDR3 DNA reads TGTGCCAGCAGTCGACAGGACGCAAGCTCCTATAATTCACCCCTCCACTTT. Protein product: CASSRQDASSYNSPLHF.

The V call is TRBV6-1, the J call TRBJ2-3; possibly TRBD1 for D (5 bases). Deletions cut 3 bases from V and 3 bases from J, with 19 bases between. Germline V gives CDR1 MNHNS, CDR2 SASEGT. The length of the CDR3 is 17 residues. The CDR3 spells CASSEVGPQVGTDTQYF. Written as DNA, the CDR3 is TGTGCCAGCAGTGAGGTGGGGCCCCAGGTTGGGACAGATACGCAGTATTTT.

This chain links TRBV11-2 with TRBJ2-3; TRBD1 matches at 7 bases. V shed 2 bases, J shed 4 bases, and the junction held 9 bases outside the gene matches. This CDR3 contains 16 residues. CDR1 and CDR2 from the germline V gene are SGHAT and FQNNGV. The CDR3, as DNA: TGTGCCAGCAGCTTATTTCGCACAGGGGTATCAGATACGCAGTATTTT. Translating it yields CASSLFRTGVSDTQYF.

The CDR3 spells CASSFQGKDQPQHF. Here the CDR3 DNA reads TGTGCCAGCAGTTTTCAGGGGAAAGATCAGCCCCAGCATTTT. V and J are TRBV27 and TRBJ1-5, with TRBD1 as a possible D gene (6 bases). The CDR3 has 14 residues. The germline V and J ends were trimmed by 3 bases and 5 bases, with 11 bases remaining between them. Germline loops: CDR1 MNHEY, CDR2 SMNVEV (reference sequence).

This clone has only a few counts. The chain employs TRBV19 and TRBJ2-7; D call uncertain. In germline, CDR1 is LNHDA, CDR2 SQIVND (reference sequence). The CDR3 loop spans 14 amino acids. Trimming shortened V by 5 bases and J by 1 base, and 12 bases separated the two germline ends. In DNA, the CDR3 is TGTGCCAGTAGTCCGCTAGGAAGGTCCTACGAGCAGTACTTC. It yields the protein CASSPLGRSYEQYF.

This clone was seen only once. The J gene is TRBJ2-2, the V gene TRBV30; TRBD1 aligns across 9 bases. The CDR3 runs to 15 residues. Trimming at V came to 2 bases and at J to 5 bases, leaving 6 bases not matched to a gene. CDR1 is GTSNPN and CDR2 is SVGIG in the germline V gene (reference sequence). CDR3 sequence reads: CAWSTTGGGTGELFF. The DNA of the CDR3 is TGTGCCTGGAGTACCACAGGGGGCGGGACCGGGGAGCTGTTTTTT.

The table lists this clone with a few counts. CDR3 residues: CASSPLGTGTDTQYF. The CDR3 nucleotides read TGTGCCAGCAGCCCCCTCGGGACAGGGACAGATACGCAGTATTTT. V gene TRBV12-3 or TRBV12-4 combines with J gene TRBJ2-3; 9 bases agree with TRBD1. The CDR3 has 15 amino acids. V lost 6 bases, J lost 3 bases, and 7 bases stayed unmatched.

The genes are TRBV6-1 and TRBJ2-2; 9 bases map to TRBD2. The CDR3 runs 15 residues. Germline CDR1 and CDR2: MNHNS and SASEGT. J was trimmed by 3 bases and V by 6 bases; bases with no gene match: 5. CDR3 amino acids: CASSLAGGDTGELFF. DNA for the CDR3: TGTGCCAGCAGCCTTGCGGGGGGGGACACCGGGGAGCTGTTTTTT.

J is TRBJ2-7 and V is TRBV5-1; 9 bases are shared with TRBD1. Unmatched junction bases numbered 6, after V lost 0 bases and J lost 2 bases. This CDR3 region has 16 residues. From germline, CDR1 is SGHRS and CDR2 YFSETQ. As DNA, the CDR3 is TGCGCCAGCAGCTTGGTATTAGGGACAGGGACCTACGAGCAGTACTTC. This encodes CASSLVLGTGTYEQYF. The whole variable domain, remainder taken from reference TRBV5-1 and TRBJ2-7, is KAGVTQTPRYLIKTRGQQVTLSCSPISGHRSVSWYQQTPGQGLQFLFEYFSETQRNKGNFPGRFSGRQFSNSRSEMNVSTLELGDSALYLCASSLVLGTGTYEQYFGPGTRLTVT.

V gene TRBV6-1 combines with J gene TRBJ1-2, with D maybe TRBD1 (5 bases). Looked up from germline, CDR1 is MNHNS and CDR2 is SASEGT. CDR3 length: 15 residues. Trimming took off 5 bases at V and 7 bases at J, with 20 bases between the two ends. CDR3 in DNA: TGTGCCAGCAGTAAATTTAAATGGGGCGGCGGTGGCTACACCTTC. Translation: CASSKFKWGGGGYTF.

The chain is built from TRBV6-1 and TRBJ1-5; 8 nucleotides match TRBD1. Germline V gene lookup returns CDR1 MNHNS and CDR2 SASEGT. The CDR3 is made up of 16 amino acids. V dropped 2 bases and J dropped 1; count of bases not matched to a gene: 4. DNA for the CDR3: TGTGCCAGCAGTGAATCAGGGGGCGCGAGCAATCAGCCCCAGCATTTT. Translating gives CASSESGGASNQPQHF.

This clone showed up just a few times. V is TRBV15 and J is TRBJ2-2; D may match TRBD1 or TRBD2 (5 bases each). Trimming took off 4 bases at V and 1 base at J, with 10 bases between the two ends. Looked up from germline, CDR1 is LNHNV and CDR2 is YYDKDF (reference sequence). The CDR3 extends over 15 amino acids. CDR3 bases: TGTGCCACCAGCAAAGGGACGGTGAACACCGGGGAGCTGTTTTTT. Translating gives CATSKGTVNTGELFF.

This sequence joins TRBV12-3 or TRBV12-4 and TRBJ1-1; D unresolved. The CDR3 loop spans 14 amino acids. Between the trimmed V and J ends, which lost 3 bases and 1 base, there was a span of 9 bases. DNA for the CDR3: TGTGCCAGCAGTTTGGTTGGGCGGAACACTGAAGCTTTCTTT. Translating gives CASSLVGRNTEAFF.

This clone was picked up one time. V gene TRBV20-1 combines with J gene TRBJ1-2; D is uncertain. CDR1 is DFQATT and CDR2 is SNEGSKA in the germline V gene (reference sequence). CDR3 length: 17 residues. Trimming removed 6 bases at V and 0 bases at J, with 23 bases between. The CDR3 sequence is CSASSGPRSSANYGYTF. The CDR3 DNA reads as TGCAGTGCAAGCTCCGGCCCTAGGAGTTCAGCTAACTATGGCTACACCTTC.

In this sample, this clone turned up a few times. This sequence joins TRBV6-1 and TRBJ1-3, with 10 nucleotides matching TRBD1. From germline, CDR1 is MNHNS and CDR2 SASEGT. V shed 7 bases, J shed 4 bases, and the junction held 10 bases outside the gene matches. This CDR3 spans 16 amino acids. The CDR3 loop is CASTSVRTGGGNTIYF. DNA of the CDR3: TGTGCCAGCACCTCGGTTAGGACAGGGGGAGGAAACACCATATATTTT.

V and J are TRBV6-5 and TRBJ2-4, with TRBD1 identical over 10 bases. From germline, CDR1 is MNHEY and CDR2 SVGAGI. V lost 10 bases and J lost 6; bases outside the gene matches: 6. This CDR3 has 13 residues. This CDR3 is CATHRDRGNIQYF. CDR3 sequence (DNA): TGTGCCACCCATCGGGACAGGGGAAACATTCAGTACTTC.

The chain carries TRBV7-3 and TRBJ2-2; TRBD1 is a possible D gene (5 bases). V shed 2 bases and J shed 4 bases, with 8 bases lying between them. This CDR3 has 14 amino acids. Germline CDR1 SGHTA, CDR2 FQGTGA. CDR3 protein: CASSLVGATGELFF. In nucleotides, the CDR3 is TGTGCCAGCAGCTTAGTAGGGGCCACCGGGGAGCTGTTTTTT.